This T cell receptor beta chain was documented in a study of OX40 agonist ivuxolimab in advanced cancers. Study-wide background: The eligibility criteria allowed prior anti-PD-1, anti-PD-L1 or anti-CTLA-4 therapy, and about 40% had some.

Germline V lookup: CDR1 SGHNT, CDR2 YENEEA. The CDR3 extends over 17 amino acids. Trimming took off 5 bases at V and 3 bases at J, with 19 bases between the two ends. Data came from immunoSEQ multiplex PCR; TCRdb stores just in-frame clones and leaves some out. The sample lists about 16,000 clones, over 70% occurring once. This specimen consisted of CD4+ or CD8+ T cells sorted from blood, obtained in a trial of the OX40 agonist ivuxolimab. The receptor's source is an adult with an advanced solid tumor such as melanoma, head and neck, liver or kidney cancer. The chain combines TRBV11-3 with TRBJ1-4; a weak D match, TRBD1 (5 bases). The CDR3, as DNA: TGTGCCAGCAGCCCGACCTGGGGCTCGGCAGCTAATGAAAAACTGTTTTTT. Translation gives CASSPTWGSAANEKLFF.